The clone carrying this TCR beta chain was counted only a few times. The sample belongs to a study of chemoradiotherapy in HPV16-positive cancers. Clones were sequenced by immunoSEQ multiplex PCR, and TCRdb holds only the in-frame ones, with some missing. In the table there are fewer than 40,000 clones, roughly 77% of which are singletons. The sequencing here drew on blood, taken from a patient who underwent chemoradiotherapy. The sequence was obtained from a human donor with HPV-associated anogenital cancer.

The DNA for the CDR3 is TGTGCCAGCAGCCCGAGCGGGGGGGCCCAGGCCCAGTACTTC. It yields the protein CASSPSGGAQAQYF. This chain connects TRBV11-2 to TRBJ2-5; the match to TRBD2 covers 10 bases. The germline CDR1 and CDR2 sequences are SGHAT and FQNNGV. The CDR3 covers 14 residues. V shed 5 bases, J shed 9 bases, and the junction held 9 bases outside the gene matches. Supplemented by reference TRBV11-2 and TRBJ2-5, the full variable domain reads EAGVAQSPRYKIIEKRQSVAFWCNPISGHATLYWYQQILGQGPKLLIQFQNNGVVDDSQLPKDRFSAERLKGVDSTLKIQPAKLEDSAVYLCASSPSGGAQAQYFGPGTRLLVL.